These 13 T cell receptor beta chains share one sample of origin, sequenced in a study of T-cell memory formation after mild COVID-19. TCRdb re-derived calls from the 5' RACE reads in MiXCR, one entry per CDR3 protein. This table has roughly 300,000 distinct CDR3 sequences, approximately 8% appearing once. The sample comprised PBMCs or a T cell subset sorted from them (not recorded which). The source of these receptors is a man aged 18 to 35 who had mild COVID-19 (a few samples of this study predate the infection). Cell type and time point are not known.

The chain combines TRBV10-2 with TRBJ1-1, with D perhaps matching TRBD1 (5 bases). The germline V and J ends were trimmed by 2 bases and 4 bases, with 8 bases remaining between them. This CDR3 comprises 13 residues. Germline V CDR1 and CDR2: WSHSY, SAAADI. CDR3 region: CASSEVRATEAFF. As DNA, the CDR3 is TGCGCCAGCAGTGAGGTCAGGGCCACTGAAGCTTTCTTT.

Regarding this clonotype: This could be a read error, since a much larger clone is one nucleotide away. The rearrangement uses TRBV3-1 and TRBJ1-1; tentative D call: TRBD1 (5 bases). V was clipped by 4 bases and J by 10 bases, with 13 bases between them. The CDR3 totals 12 residues. Germline V gene data show CDR1 as LGHDT and CDR2 as YNNKEL (reference sequence). The chain's CDR3 is CASSPSDSGAFF. Here the CDR3 DNA reads TGTGCCAGCAGCCCCTCTGACAGCGGAGCTTTCTTT.

The table lists this clonotype with a few counts. The chain employs TRBV5-1 and TRBJ1-1; TRBD1 agrees at 9 bases. In germline, CDR1 is SGHRS, CDR2 YFSETQ. CDR3 length equals 15 residues. The V and J ends lost 3 bases and 5 bases, in that order; junction bases with no gene match: 8. The CDR3 DNA sequence: TGCGCCAGCAGCTCGCGGGACAGGGCAGGGACTGAAGCTTTCTTT. Amino acid sequence: CASSSRDRAGTEAFF.

This clonotype occurred many times. V usage is TRBV10-3 and J usage is TRBJ2-5, with a weak D call TRBD1 (6 bases). Trimming stripped 2 bases from V and 2 bases from J, with 18 bases between. The CDR3 consists of 17 residues. Germline lookup yields CDR1 ENHRY and CDR2 SYGVKD. CDR3 protein: CAISEPAGRTDQETQYF. The CDR3 DNA sequence: TGTGCCATCAGTGAGCCGGCAGGCAGGACAGATCAAGAGACCCAGTACTTC.

This clonotype was observed a handful of times. The V call is TRBV5-1, the J call TRBJ2-7; 7 nucleotides match TRBD1. The CDR3 is 12 amino acids. Germline-derived CDR1 and CDR2 are SGHRS and YFSETQ. V was pared by 3 bases and J by 5 bases, with 2 bases of the junction left unmatched. The CDR3 reads CASSSTGNEQYF. As DNA, the CDR3 is TGCGCCAGCAGCTCGACAGGGAACGAGCAGTACTTC. Looking up the rest from reference TRBV5-1 and TRBJ2-7 gives the full variable domain: KAGVTQTPRYLIKTRGQQVTLSCSPISGHRSVSWYQQTPGQGLQFLFEYFSETQRNKGNFPGRFSGRQFSNSRSEMNVSTLELGDSALYLCASSSTGNEQYFGPGTRLTVT.

This clonotype appeared many times. The V gene is TRBV7-2, the J gene TRBJ2-3; 7 bases are shared with TRBD2. V lost 3 bases and J lost 6; bases outside the gene matches: 12. This CDR3 has 16 residues. Germline lookup yields CDR1 SGHTA and CDR2 FQGNSA. The CDR3 coding sequence is TGTGCCAGCAGCTTTGATCAGCGGGGCCCCAGGGATACGCAGTATTTT. This codes for CASSFDQRGPRDTQYF.

Points on this clonotype: A junction boundary mismatches the germline segment, possibly from a read error. The chain joins TRBV7-3 to TRBJ2-3, with 10 bases aligning to TRBD2. Germline V gene lookup returns CDR1 SGHTA and CDR2 FQGTGA. The CDR3 runs to 22 residues. The CDR3 DNA reads TGTGCCAGCAGCTTACGGCCCCCTTCACTAGCGGGACCGCTAAGGGGAGCAGATACGCAGTGTTTT. This codes for CASSLRPPSLAGPLRGADTQCF.

This clonotype appeared a few times. The chain employs TRBV7-6 and TRBJ1-1; a possible D gene is TRBD1 (6 bases). Germline V gene sequence: CDR1 SGHVS, CDR2 FNYEAQ. The CDR3 has 17 amino acids. Between the trimmed V and J ends, which lost 2 bases and 6 bases, there was a span of 22 bases. As DNA, the CDR3 is TGTGCCAGCAGCTTAAATTCAGGGGAGTATTTTAGGGCTGAAGCTTTCTTT. It yields the protein CASSLNSGEYFRAEAFF.

The V gene is TRBV29-1, the J gene TRBJ1-1; perhaps TRBD1 as D (5 bases). The CDR3 runs 12 residues. Germline V gene data show CDR1 as SQVTM and CDR2 as ANQGSEA. Trimming took 6 bases from V and 5 from J, leaving 13 bases between them. CDR3 protein: CSVRFGGTEAFF. DNA for the CDR3: TGCAGCGTGAGGTTTGGGGGTACTGAAGCTTTCTTT.

The chain recombines TRBV7-9 with TRBJ2-1; TRBD1 matches at 9 bases. Per the germline V gene, CDR1 is SEHNR and CDR2 is FQNEAQ (reference sequence). The CDR3 has 17 amino acids. Trimming cost V 0 bases and J 4 bases; bases outside gene matches: 7. The CDR3 here is CASSLAVVTGGYNEQFF. The CDR3 coding sequence is TGTGCCAGCAGCTTAGCGGTAGTGACAGGGGGGTACAATGAGCAGTTCTTC. Full variable domain (missing parts from reference TRBV7-9 and TRBJ2-1): DTGVSQNPRHKITKRGQNVTFRCDPISEHNRLYWYRQTLGQGPEFLTYFQNEAQLEKSRLLSDRFSAERPKGSFSTLEIQRTEQGDSAMYLCASSLAVVTGGYNEQFFGPGTRLTVL.

This rearrangement joins TRBV28 to TRBJ2-1; either TRBD1 or TRBD2 may supply D (5 bases each). From germline, CDR1 is MDHEN and CDR2 SYDVKM. V was cut by 3 bases and J by 8 bases, with 26 bases left in between. The CDR3 length is 18 residues. CDR3 bases: TGTGCCAGCAGTTTTACAACTGGAGCGGCCAGGGCATTCGATGAGCAGTTCTTC. Protein: CASSFTTGAARAFDEQFF.

V is TRBV6-5 and J is TRBJ2-2; D unclear. The CDR3 is made up of 16 amino acids. Trimming shortened V by 2 bases and J by 1 base, and 11 bases separated the two germline ends. Germline lookup yields CDR1 MNHEY and CDR2 SVGAGI. CDR3 residues: CASSYTGWVNTGELFF. The CDR3 nucleotides are TGTGCCAGCAGTTACACGGGCTGGGTGAACACCGGGGAGCTGTTTTTT.

The chain has TRBV5-6 and TRBJ2-7; tentatively, D is TRBD1 (5 bases). The length of the CDR3 is 13 residues. V gave up 0 bases and J gave up 5 bases, with 9 bases separating them. Per the germline V gene, CDR1 is SGHDT and CDR2 is YYEEEE. CDR3: CASSLEGYHEQYV. DNA for the CDR3: TGTGCCAGCAGCTTGGAGGGGTACCACGAGCAGTACGTC.